This is a list of T cell receptor beta chains from one sample in a study of blood T cell repertoires in COVID-19. Using immunoSEQ multiplex PCR, the repertoire was profiled, and TCRdb retains in-frame clones only, with some absent. This table holds approximately 15,000 clones, approximately 80% found once. Sequenced sample: peripheral blood. The receptors shown here come from a woman in her 70s with active COVID-19. Both conserved end residues are part of each CDR3. D genes are given only for firm matches. Clone size is given for some rows only: seen once, a few or many times, or a class if the clone is expanded.

>-|TRBD2|TRBV19|TRBJ2-1
TGTGCCAGTCAAGAGCGGGAGGGCATCTACAATGAGCAGTTCTTC
CASQEREGIYNEQFF
>once|TRBD1|TRBV5-1|TRBJ1-1
TGCGCCAGCAGCATCCTACAGGGGGCGGCTGAAGCTTTCTTT
CASSILQGAAEAFF
>-|TRBD1|TRBV28|TRBJ1-1
TGTGCCAGCTGTCAGGGGGGGAACACTGAAGCTTTCTTT
CASCQGGNTEAFF
>once|TRBD2|TRBV2|TRBJ2-2
TGTGCCAGCAAGGGCTATGAGGCGGGAGGGTCCGACACCGGGGAGCTGTTTTTT
CASKGYEAGGSDTGELFF
>-|TRBD2|TRBV2|TRBJ2-2
TGTGCCAGCAGTCGGGGGGCCGGGGAGCTGTTTTTT
CASSRGAGELFF
>-|-|TRBV29-1|TRBJ2-7
TGCAGCGTTGTGGGGAGTATCTCCTACGAGCAGTACTTC
CSVVGSISYEQYF
>-|-|TRBV15|TRBJ2-6
TGTGCCACCACTCACGGGGGAGTTGGGGCCAACGTCCTGACTTTC
CATTHGGVGANVLTF
>-|TRBD2|TRBV5-6|TRBJ2-7
TGTGCCAGCAGCAGGGAGGGTTCGGTGGGAGGCTCCTACGAGCAGTACTTC
CASSREGSVGGSYEQYF
>-|TRBD1|TRBV10-2|TRBJ2-7
TGCGCCAGCAGTTGGACAGGGCTGGAGGAGCAGTACTTC
CASSWTGLEEQYF
>-|-|TRBV28|TRBJ1-1
TGTGCCAGCAGTGATACAGGGAGGGGCACTGAAGCTTTCTTT
CASSDTGRGTEAFF
>-|-|TRBV19|TRBJ2-3
TGTGCCAGTAGTGCCACGCGTAATACGCAGTATTTT
CASSATRNTQYF
>-|-|TRBV24-1|TRBJ2-7
TGTGCCGCTCAACAGGGTGACTACGAGCAGTACTTC
CAAQQGDYEQYF
>-|TRBD1|TRBV19|TRBJ2-1
TGTGCCAGTAGTGTGGGACAGGAGAGCTCCTACAATGAGCAGTTCTTC
CASSVGQESSYNEQFF
>-|TRBD2|TRBV10-1|TRBJ2-1
TGCGCCAGCCGTACTCGCCGGGACGGGAGGAACTACAATGAGCAGTTCTTC
CASRTRRDGRNYNEQFF
>-|TRBD1|TRBV27|TRBJ1-1
TGTGCCAGCAGCGCTCGACGGGACACAGGGGCTCGGGCTTTCTTT
CASSARRDTGARAFF
>-|-|TRBV4-2|TRBJ1-5
TGTGCCAGCAGCCAAACGGCAGGGTACAATCAGCCCCAGCATTTT
CASSQTAGYNQPQHF
>-|-|TRBV11-1|TRBJ1-1
TGTGCCAGCAGCTTTCAGGGCCCCACTGAAGCTTTCTTT
CASSFQGPTEAFF
>-|TRBD1|TRBV10-3|TRBJ2-7
TGTGCCATCAGTAACCTGAGACAGGGGGCTGGGGAGCAGTACTTC
CAISNLRQGAGEQYF
>-|-|TRBV11-3|TRBJ1-2
TGTGCCAGCAGCTTAGATCAATCAGGGAGGATCGATGGCTACACCTTC
CASSLDQSGRIDGYTF
>-|TRBD2|TRBV6-1|TRBJ2-7
TGTGCCAGCAGTGCGGGGACTAGCGGGCTCTTCTTCGTTTACGAGCAGTACTTC
CASSAGTSGLFFVYEQYF
>-|-|TRBV4-2|TRBJ1-2
TGTGCCAGCAGCCAACCGGGGGGTGATGGCTACACCTTC
CASSQPGGDGYTF
>-|TRBD2|TRBV5-5|TRBJ2-3
TGTGCCAGCAGCCGCAGGACTAGCGGAGATACGCAGTATTTT
CASSRRTSGDTQYF
>-|-|TRBV27|TRBJ2-3
TGTGCCAGCAGTCCAATAGCGGCCAGCACAGATACGCAGTATTTT
CASSPIAASTDTQYF
>-|TRBD1|TRBV6-6|TRBJ2-5
TGTGCCAGCAGTCACAGGGGGCGCGAAGAGACCCAGTACTTC
CASSHRGREETQYF
>-|-|TRBV12-3/TRBV12-4|TRBJ2-5
TGTGCCAGCAGTGCACGTCGGGAGACCCAGTACTTC
CASSARRETQYF
>-|TRBD2|TRBV5-6|TRBJ2-1
TGTGCCAGCAGCGGGACTAGCGGGAGCAGCTCCTACAATGAGCAGTTCTTC
CASSGTSGSSSYNEQFF
>-|-|TRBV5-1|TRBJ1-1
TGCGCCAGCAGCTTGGCCGGGACATTCGAAGCTTTCTTT
CASSLAGTFEAFF
>-|-|TRBV19|TRBJ2-4
TGTGCCAGTAGTATACAGGGGGCCAAAAACATTCAGTACTTC
CASSIQGAKNIQYF
>-|-|TRBV7-3|TRBJ2-3
TGTGCCAGCAGCTTCACGGGAGATACGCAGTATTTT
CASSFTGDTQYF
>-|TRBD1|TRBV2|TRBJ1-3
TGTGCCAGCAGCTCGGACAGGACGAGCTCTGGAAACACCATATATTTT
CASSSDRTSSGNTIYF
>few|TRBD2|TRBV23-1|TRBJ2-7
TGCGCCAGCAGTCAATCAACTAGCGGGAGTAGGTACGAGCAGTACTTC
CASSQSTSGSRYEQYF
>-|-|TRBV2|TRBJ2-7
TGTGCCAGCAGTCAGAATTCCTACGAGCAGTACTTC
CASSQNSYEQYF
>-|-|TRBV3-1/TRBV3-2|TRBJ1-2
TGTGCCAGCAGCCAACAGGGTTACGGCTACACCTTC
CASSQQGYGYTF
>-|-|TRBV6-5|TRBJ2-2
TGTGCCAGCAGGCGGAACACCGGGGAGCTGTTTTTT
CASRRNTGELFF
>-|TRBD2|TRBV5-1|TRBJ2-7
TGCGCCAGCAGTTTAGCCGGGACTAGCTACGAGCAGTACTTC
CASSLAGTSYEQYF
>-|-|TRBV6-5|TRBJ2-7
TGTGCGGTGAAACGTGCCGAGAGGCGCGAGCAGTACTTC
CAVKRAERREQYF
>-|TRBD1|TRBV18|TRBJ1-2
TGTGCCAGCTCACCACAGGTGACAGGGAGCGACTATGGCTACACCTTC
CASSPQVTGSDYGYTF
>-|TRBD2|TRBV5-5|TRBJ2-3
TGTGCCAGCACCCCCACTAGCGGGGGGTGGCCCACAGATACGCAGTATTTT
CASTPTSGGWPTDTQYF
>once|-|TRBV28|TRBJ1-4
TGTGCCAGCAGTTTTTGGGGGCACAGGAATAATGAAAAACTGTTTTTT
CASSFWGHRNNEKLFF
>-|-|TRBV4-1|TRBJ2-5
TGCGCCAGCAGCCAAGACGAAGAGACCCAGTACTTC
CASSQDEETQYF
>few|TRBD1|TRBV6-6|TRBJ2-7
TGTGCCAGCGCTGACAGGGCTGGGTGGGAGCAGTACTTC
CASADRAGWEQYF
>-|-|TRBV19|TRBJ1-4
TGTGCCAGTAGTACGGAGACGGGTTATGATGAAAAACTGTTTTTT
CASSTETGYDEKLFF
>-|-|TRBV5-4|TRBJ2-2
TGTGCCAGCAGCTCGGGCCCAGGGGGGACCGGGGAGCTGTTTTTT
CASSSGPGGTGELFF
>-|-|TRBV7-6|TRBJ2-7
TGTGCCAGCAGCTTAGGGGTAGAGGGGGGGCTATACGAGCAGTACTTC
CASSLGVEGGLYEQYF
>-|TRBD1|TRBV11-2|TRBJ1-4
TGTGCCAGCAGCTTAGCTGCTCCCACAGGGGGCACTAATGAAAAACTGTTTTTT
CASSLAAPTGGTNEKLFF
>-|-|TRBV28|TRBJ1-1
TGTGCCAGCAGCTCGAACACTGAAGCTTTCTTT
CASSSNTEAFF
>-|-|TRBV6-4|TRBJ1-1
TGTGCCAGCAGCAAACGGACATTGATGAACACTGAAGCTTTCTTT
CASSKRTLMNTEAFF
>few|-|TRBV12-5|TRBJ2-1
TGTGCTAGTACCGGGAGAGTCTACAATGAGCAGTTCTTC
CASTGRVYNEQFF
>-|TRBD2|TRBV11-3|TRBJ2-7
TGTGCCAGCAGCTTCGGGGGGAGGGTTCGCGAGCAGTACTTC
CASSFGGRVREQYF